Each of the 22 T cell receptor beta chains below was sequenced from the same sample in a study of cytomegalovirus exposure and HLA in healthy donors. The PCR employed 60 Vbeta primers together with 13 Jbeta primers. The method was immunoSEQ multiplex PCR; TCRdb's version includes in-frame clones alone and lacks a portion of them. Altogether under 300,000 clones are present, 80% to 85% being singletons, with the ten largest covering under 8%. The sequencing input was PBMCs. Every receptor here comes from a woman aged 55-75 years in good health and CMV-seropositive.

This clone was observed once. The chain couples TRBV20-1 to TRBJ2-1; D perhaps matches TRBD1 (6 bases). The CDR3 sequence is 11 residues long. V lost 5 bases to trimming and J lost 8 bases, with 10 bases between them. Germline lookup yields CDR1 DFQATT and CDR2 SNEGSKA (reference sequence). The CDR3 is CSASQGHEQFF. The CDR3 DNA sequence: TGCAGTGCTTCACAGGGACATGAGCAGTTCTTC.

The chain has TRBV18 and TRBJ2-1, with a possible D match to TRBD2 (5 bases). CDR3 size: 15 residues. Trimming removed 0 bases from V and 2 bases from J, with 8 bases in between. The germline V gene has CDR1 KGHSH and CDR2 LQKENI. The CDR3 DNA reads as TGTGCCAGCTCACCACCTAGCGCGCCCTACAATGAGCAGTTCTTC. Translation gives CASSPPSAPYNEQFF.

The CDR3 is CAWTGPSYEQYF. In DNA form, the CDR3 reads TGTGCCTGGACAGGGCCATCCTACGAGCAGTACTTC. This chain connects TRBV30 to TRBJ2-7, with D tentatively TRBD1 (5 bases). CDR1 is GTSNPN and CDR2 is SVGIG in the germline V gene (reference sequence). The CDR3 has 12 residues. The ends were cut back, 4 bases at V and 1 base at J, with 8 bases in the middle. The full variable domain, its missing parts supplied by reference TRBV30 and TRBJ2-7, is SQTIHQWPATLVQPVGSPLSLECTVEGTSNPNLYWYRQAAGRGLQLLFYSVGIGQISSEVPQNLSASRPQDRQFILSSKKLLLSDSGFYLCAWTGPSYEQYFGPGTRLTVT.

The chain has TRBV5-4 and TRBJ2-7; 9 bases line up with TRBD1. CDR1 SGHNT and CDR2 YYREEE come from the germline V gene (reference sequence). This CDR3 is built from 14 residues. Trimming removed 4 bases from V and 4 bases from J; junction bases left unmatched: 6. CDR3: CASSVPDRGYEQYF. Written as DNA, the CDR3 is TGTGCCAGCAGCGTTCCGGACAGGGGATACGAGCAGTACTTC.

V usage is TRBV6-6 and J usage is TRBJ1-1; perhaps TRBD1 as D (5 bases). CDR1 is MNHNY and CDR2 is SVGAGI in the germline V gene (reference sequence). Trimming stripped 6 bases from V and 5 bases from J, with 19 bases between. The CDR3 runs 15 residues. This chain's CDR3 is CASSPERRGRTEAFF. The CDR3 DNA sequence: TGTGCCAGCAGCCCCGAGAGGAGGGGCAGAACTGAAGCTTTCTTT.

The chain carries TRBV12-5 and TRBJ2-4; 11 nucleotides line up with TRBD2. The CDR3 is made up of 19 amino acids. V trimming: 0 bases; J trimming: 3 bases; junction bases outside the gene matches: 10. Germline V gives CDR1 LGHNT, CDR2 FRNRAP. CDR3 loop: CASGLVLTSGRFDKNIQYF. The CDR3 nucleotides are TGTGCTAGTGGTTTGGTGCTCACTAGCGGGAGATTTGACAAAAACATTCAGTACTTC.

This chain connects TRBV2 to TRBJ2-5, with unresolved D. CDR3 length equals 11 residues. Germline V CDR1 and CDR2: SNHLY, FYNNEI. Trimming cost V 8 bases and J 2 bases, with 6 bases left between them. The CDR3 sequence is CASQVQETQYF. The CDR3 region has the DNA TGTGCCAGCCAGGTGCAAGAGACCCAGTACTTC.

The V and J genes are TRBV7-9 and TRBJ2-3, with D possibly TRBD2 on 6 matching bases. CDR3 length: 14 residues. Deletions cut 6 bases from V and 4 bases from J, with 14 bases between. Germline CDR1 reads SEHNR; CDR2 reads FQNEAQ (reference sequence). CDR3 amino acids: CASRSPWGADTQYF. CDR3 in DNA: TGTGCCAGCAGATCCCCTTGGGGGGCAGATACGCAGTATTTT.

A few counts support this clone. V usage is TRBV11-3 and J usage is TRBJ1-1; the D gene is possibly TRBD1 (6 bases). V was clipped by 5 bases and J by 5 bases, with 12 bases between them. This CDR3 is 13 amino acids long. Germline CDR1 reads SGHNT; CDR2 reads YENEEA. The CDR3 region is CASSPRQDTEAFF. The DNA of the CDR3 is TGTGCCAGCAGCCCGCGACAGGATACTGAAGCTTTCTTT.

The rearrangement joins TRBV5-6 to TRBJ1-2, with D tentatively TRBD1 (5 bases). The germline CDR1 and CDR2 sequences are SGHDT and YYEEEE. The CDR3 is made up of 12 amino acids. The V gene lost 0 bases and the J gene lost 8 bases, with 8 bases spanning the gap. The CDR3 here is CASSLGGVGYTF. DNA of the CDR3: TGTGCCAGCAGCTTGGGGGGGGTCGGCTACACCTTC.

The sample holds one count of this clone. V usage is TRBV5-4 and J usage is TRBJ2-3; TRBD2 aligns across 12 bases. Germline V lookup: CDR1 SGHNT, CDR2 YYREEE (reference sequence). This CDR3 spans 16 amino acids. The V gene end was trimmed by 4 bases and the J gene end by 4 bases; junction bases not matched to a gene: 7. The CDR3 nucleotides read TGTGCCAGCAGCCTTGATGGACTAGCGGGATCAGATACGCAGTATTTT. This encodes CASSLDGLAGSDTQYF.

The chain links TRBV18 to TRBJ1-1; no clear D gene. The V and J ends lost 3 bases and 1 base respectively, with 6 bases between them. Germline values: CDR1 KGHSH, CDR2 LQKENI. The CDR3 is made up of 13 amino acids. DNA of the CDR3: TGTGCCAGCTCACCTCGAGGGAACACTGAAGCTTTCTTT. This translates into CASSPRGNTEAFF.

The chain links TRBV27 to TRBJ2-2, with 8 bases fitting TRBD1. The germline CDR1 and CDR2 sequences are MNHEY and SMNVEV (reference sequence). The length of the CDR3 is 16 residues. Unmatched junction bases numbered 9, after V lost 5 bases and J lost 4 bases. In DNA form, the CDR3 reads TGTGCCAGCAGTCCGACGGGACAGGTCATCACCGGGGAGCTGTTTTTT. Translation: CASSPTGQVITGELFF.

In DNA, the CDR3 is TGTGCCAGCAGCGCCCAAAGGGAGAAACGGGAGACCCAGTACTTC. The encoded protein is CASSAQREKRETQYF. V gene TRBV7-2 combines with J gene TRBJ2-5, with D possibly being TRBD2 (5 bases). Between the trimmed V and J ends, which lost 5 bases and 5 bases, there was a span of 18 bases. This CDR3 region has 15 residues. Germline V gene sequence: CDR1 SGHTA, CDR2 FQGNSA.

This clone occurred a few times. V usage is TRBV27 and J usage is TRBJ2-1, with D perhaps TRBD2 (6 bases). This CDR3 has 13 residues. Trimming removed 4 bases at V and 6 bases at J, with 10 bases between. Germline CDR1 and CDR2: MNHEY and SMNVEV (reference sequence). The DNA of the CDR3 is TGTGCCAGCAGTTGGGACTGGTCCAATGAGCAGTTCTTC. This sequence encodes CASSWDWSNEQFF.

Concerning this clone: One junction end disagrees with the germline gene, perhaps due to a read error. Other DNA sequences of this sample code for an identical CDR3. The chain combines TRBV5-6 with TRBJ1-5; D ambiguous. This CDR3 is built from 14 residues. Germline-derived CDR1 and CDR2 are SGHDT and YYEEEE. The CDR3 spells CASSLVGGNQPQHF. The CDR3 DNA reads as TGTGCCAGCAGCTTGGTGGGAGGCAATCAACCCCAGCATTTT.

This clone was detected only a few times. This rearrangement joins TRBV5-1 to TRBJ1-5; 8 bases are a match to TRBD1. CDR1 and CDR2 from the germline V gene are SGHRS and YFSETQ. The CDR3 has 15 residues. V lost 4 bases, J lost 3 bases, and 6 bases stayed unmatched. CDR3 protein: CASSIGQGVNQPQHF. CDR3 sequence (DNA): TGCGCCAGCAGCATCGGACAGGGAGTCAATCAGCCCCAGCATTTT.

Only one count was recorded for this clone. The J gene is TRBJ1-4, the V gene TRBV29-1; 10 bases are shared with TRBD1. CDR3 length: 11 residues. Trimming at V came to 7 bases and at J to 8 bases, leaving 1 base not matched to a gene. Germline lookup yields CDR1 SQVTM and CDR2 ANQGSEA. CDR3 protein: CSAGQGEKLFF. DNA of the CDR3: TGCAGCGCGGGACAGGGGGAAAAACTGTTTTTT.

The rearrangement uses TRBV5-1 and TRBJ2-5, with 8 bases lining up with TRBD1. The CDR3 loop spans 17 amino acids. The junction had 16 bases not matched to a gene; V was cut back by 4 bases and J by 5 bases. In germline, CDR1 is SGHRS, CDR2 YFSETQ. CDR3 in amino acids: CASSPGRGQGAVETQYF. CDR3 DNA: TGCGCCAGCAGCCCCGGTCGGGGGCAGGGGGCGGTTGAGACCCAGTACTTC.

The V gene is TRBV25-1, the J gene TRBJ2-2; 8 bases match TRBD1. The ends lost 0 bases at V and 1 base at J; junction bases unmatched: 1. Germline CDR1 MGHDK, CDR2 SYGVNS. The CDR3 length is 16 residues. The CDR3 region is CASSEYGTGNTGELFF. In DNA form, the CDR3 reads TGTGCCAGCAGTGAATATGGGACAGGGAACACCGGGGAGCTGTTTTTT.

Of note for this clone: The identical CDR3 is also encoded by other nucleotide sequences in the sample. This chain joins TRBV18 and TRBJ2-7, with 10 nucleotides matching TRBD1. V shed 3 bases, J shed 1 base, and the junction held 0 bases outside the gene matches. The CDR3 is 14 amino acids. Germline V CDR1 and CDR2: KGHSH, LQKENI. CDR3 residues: CASSPGQGSYEQYF. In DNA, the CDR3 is TGTGCCAGCTCACCGGGACAGGGGTCCTACGAGCAGTACTTC.

The CDR3 DNA reads as TGCGCCAGCAGCCAAGGGCGGACATTCTACGAGCAGTACTTC. Encoded protein: CASSQGRTFYEQYF. This chain links TRBV4-1 with TRBJ2-7; tentative D call: TRBD1 (5 bases). Germline CDR1 reads MGHRA; CDR2 reads YSYEKL. The CDR3 covers 14 residues. V shed 1 base and J shed 3 bases, with 10 bases lying between them.